The T cell receptor (beta chain) described here comes from a study of blood T cell repertoires in COVID-19. Study in general: The analysed material was cDNA or gDNA that came from T cells, B-cell-depleted T cells, or PBMCs.

Methods used by the authors: For nucleated cells, counts were estimated from reference gene primer amplification. Profiled with immunoSEQ multiplex PCR; TCRdb holds only in-frame clones, not every one. The DNA was the basis for D and trimming; V, J and clone size are from that table. Among 89,000 or so clones listed, around 84% were seen once. Sequencing was done on a sample of peripheral blood. The TCR was taken from a man older than 75 with acute or convalescent COVID-19.

CDR3 DNA: TGCGCCAGCAGCTTACGGACTAGCGGGCGCACAGATACGCAGTATTTT. Encoded protein: CASSLRTSGRTDTQYF. The rearrangement uses TRBV5-1 and TRBJ2-3, with 11 bases identical to TRBD2. V was pared by 2 bases and J by 1 base, with 3 bases of the junction left unmatched. CDR1 is SGHRS, CDR2 YFSETQ, per germline. There are 16 residues in the CDR3.